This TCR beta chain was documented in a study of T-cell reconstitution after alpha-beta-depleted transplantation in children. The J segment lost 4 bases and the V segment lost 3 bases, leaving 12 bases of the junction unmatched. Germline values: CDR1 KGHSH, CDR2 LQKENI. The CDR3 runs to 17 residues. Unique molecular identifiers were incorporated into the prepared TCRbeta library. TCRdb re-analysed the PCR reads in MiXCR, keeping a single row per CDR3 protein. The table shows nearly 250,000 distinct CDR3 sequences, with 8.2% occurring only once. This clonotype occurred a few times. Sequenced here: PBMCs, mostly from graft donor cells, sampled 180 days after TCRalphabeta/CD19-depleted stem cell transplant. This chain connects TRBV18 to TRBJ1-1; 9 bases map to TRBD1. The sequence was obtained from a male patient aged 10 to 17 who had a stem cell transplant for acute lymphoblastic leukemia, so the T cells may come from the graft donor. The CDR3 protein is CASSPLYRGRGVTEAFF. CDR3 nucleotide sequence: TGTGCCAGCTCACCGCTATACAGGGGGCGAGGAGTCACTGAAGCTTTCTTT.